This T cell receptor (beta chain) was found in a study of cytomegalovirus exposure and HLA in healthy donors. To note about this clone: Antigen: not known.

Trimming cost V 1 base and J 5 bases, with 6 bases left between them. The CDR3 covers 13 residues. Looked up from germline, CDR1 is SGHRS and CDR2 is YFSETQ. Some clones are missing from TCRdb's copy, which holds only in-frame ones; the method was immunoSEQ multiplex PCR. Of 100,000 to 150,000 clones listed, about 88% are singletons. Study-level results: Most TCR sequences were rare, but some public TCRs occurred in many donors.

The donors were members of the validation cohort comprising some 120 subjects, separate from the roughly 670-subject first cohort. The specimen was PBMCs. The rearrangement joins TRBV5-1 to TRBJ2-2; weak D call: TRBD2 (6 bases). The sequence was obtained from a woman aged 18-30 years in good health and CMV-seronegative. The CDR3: CASSLRETGELFF. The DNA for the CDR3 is TGCGCCAGCAGCTTGCGGGAGACCGGGGAGCTGTTTTTT.